This T cell receptor beta chain appears in the sequencing data of a study of OX40 agonist ivuxolimab in advanced cancers. Some clones are missing from TCRdb's copy, which holds only in-frame ones; the method was immunoSEQ multiplex PCR. The table lists roughly 82,000 clones, around 92% of them singletons. V shed 8 bases, J shed 3 bases, and the junction held 3 bases outside the gene matches. Germline CDR1 MDHEN, CDR2 SYDVKM. The CDR3 has 13 amino acids. This material consisted of CD4+ or CD8+ T cells sorted from blood, taken in a trial of the OX40 agonist ivuxolimab. This chain joins TRBV28 and TRBJ2-7; 11 bases are shared with TRBD2. This TCR was recovered from an adult with an advanced solid tumor such as melanoma, head and neck, liver or kidney cancer. CDR3 sequence: CASLTSGGYEQYF. CDR3 in DNA: TGTGCCAGCCTTACTAGCGGGGGCTACGAGCAGTACTTC.